The clone carrying this T cell receptor beta chain was counted only a few times. Its cognate antigen is unknown. Trimming pared 3 bases from V and 4 bases from J, leaving 12 bases between. The CDR3 runs 14 residues. Tagging with unique molecular identifiers was a feature of the TCR beta cDNA libraries. The yield from approximately 1 to 10 million T cells was around 500,000 cDNA molecules in total. From the PCR reads, TCRdb called clonotypes with MiXCR, one entry per CDR3 protein. The sample has 450,000 to 700,000 distinct CDR3 sequences, 44% seen once; the top ten hold 1.7%. This sample is drawn from a study of post-analysis software for immune sequencing data. The study, taken as a whole, reports: TRBV5-6, TRBV5-1 and TRBV20-1 belonged to a set of about 5 TRBV segments that were more frequent in patients than controls. The study found significantly lower normalized Chao1 diversity in multiple sclerosis patients than in controls.

This TCR was sampled from a girl between 5 and 17 years old with multiple sclerosis. The rearrangement joins TRBV12-3 or TRBV12-4 to TRBJ1-2, with TRBD1 as a possible D gene (6 bases). Specimen: blood. CDR3 sequence: CASSFRTATYGYTF. The DNA for the CDR3 is TGTGCCAGCAGTTTTAGGACAGCAACCTATGGCTACACCTTC.